This TCR beta chain is drawn from a study of PD-1 blockade in classical Hodgkin lymphoma. Patients all relapsed after autologous stem cell transplantation, and there was variation in brentuximab vedotin exposure. This clone came up a few times. The protocol was immunoSEQ multiplex PCR, while the TCRdb copy is restricted to in-frame clones and leaves out a portion. The sample contains 95,000 to 100,000 clones, around 89% of which appear only once. Germline CDR1 PRHDT, CDR2 FYEKMQ (reference sequence). The V and J ends lost 3 bases and 5 bases respectively, with 5 bases between them. The CDR3 contains 11 residues.

This clonotype was obtained from a human donor with classical Hodgkin lymphoma. The material was peripheral blood mononuclear cells (PBMCs), obtained before the second cycle of nivolumab. The genes are TRBV13 and TRBJ2-7; D not resolved. DNA for the CDR3: TGTGCCAGCAGCTTTAGGGACGAGCAGTACTTC. Residues: CASSFRDEQYF.